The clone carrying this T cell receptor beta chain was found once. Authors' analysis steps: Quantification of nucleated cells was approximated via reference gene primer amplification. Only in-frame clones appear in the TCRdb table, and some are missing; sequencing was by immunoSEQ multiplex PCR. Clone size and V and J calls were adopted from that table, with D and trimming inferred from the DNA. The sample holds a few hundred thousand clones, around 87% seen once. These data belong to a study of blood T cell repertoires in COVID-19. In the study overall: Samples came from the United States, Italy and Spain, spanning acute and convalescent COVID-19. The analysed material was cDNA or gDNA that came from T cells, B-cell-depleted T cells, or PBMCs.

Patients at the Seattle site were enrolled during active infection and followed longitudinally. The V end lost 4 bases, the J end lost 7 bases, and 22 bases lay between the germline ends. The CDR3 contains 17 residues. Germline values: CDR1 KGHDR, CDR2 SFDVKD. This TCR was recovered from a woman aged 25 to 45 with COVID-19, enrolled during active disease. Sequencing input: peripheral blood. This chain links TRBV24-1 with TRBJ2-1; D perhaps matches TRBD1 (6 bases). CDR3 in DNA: TGTGCCACCAGTGAGCCACCCAGAGGGGGAAAATGGAATGAGCAGTTCTTC. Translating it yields CATSEPPRGGKWNEQFF.